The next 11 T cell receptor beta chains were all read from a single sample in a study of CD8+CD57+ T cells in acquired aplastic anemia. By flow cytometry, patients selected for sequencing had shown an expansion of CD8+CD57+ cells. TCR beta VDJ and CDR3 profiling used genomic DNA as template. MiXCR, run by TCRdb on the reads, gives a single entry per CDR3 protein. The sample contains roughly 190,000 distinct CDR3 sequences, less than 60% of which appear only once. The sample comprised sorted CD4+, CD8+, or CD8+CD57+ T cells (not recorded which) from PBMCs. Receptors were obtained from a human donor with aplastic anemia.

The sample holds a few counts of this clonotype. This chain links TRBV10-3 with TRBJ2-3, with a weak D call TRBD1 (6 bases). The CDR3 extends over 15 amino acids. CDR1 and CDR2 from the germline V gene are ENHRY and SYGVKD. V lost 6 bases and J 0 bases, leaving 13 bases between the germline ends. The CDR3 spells CAIRETGVSTDTQYF. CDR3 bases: TGTGCCATCAGAGAGACAGGAGTTAGCACAGATACGCAGTATTTT.

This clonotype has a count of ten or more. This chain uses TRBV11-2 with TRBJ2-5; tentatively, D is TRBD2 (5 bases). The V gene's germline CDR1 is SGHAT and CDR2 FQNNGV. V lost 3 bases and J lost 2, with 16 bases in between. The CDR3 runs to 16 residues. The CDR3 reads CASSFFASRLQETQYF. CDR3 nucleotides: TGTGCCAGCAGCTTTTTCGCTAGCAGACTTCAAGAGACCCAGTACTTC.

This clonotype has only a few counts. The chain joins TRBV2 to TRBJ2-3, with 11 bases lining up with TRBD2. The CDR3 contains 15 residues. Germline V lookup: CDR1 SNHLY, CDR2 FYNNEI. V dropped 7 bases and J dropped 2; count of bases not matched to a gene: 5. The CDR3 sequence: CASTGTSGSTDTQYF. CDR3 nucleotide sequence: TGTGCCAGCACGGGGACTAGCGGTTCCACAGATACGCAGTATTTT.

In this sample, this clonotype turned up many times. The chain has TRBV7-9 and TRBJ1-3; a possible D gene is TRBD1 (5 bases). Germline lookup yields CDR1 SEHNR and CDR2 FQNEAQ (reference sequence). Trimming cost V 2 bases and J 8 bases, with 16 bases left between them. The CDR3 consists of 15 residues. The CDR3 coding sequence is TGTGCCAGCAGCTTAAGTGGACCAGGGCGAGACACCATATATTTT. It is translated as CASSLSGPGRDTIYF.

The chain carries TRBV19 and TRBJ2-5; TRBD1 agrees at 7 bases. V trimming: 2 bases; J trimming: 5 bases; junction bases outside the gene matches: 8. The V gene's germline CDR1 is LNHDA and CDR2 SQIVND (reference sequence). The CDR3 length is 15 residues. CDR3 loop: CASSITEGARETQYF. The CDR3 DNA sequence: TGTGCCAGTAGTATAACCGAGGGGGCGAGGGAGACCCAGTACTTC. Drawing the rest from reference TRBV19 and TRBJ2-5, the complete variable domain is DGGITQSPKYLFRKEGQNVTLSCEQNLNHDAMYWYRQDPGQGLRLIYYSQIVNDFQKGDIAEGYSVSREKKESFPLTVTSAQKNPTAFYLCASSITEGARETQYFGPGTRLLVL.

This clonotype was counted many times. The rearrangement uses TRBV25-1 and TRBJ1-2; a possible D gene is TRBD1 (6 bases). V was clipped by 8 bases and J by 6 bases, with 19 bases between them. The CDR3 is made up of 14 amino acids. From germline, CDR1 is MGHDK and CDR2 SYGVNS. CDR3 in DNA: TGTGCCAGCTCCGTGGCCGGACAGAAGAATGGCTACACCTTC. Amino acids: CASSVAGQKNGYTF.

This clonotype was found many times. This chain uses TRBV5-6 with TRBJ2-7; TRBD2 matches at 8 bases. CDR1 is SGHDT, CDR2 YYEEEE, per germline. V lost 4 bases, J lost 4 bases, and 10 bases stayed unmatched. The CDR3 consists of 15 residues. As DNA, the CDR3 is TGTGCCAGCAGCCAACGACTTCCGGGAGGGTACGAGCAGTACTTC. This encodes CASSQRLPGGYEQYF.

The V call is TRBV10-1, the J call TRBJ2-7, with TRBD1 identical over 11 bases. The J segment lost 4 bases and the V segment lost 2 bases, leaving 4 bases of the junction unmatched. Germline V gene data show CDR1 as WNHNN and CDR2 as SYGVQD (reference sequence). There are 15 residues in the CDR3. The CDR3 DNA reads TGCGCCAGCAGTGAGGCCGGGACAGGGGGATACGAGCAGTACTTC. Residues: CASSEAGTGGYEQYF.

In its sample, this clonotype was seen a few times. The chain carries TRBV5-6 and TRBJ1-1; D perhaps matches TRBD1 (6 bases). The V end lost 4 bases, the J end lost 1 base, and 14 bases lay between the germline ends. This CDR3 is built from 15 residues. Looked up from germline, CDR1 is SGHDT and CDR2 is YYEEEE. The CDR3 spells CASSPLTGKNTEAFF. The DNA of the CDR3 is TGTGCCAGCAGCCCCCTGACAGGAAAGAACACTGAAGCTTTCTTT.

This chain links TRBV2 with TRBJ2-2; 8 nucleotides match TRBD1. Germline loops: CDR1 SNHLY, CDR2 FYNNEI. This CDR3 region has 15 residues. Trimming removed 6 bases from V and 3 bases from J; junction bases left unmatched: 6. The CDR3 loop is CASRETGVHTGELFF. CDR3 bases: TGTGCCAGCAGGGAGACAGGGGTGCACACCGGGGAGCTGTTTTTT.

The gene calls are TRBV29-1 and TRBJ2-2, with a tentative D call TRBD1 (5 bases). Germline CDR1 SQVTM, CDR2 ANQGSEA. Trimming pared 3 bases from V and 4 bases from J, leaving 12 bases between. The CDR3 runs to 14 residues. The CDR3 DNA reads TGCAGCGTTGACCTCAAGGGGTCCACCGGGGAGCTGTTTTTT. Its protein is CSVDLKGSTGELFF.